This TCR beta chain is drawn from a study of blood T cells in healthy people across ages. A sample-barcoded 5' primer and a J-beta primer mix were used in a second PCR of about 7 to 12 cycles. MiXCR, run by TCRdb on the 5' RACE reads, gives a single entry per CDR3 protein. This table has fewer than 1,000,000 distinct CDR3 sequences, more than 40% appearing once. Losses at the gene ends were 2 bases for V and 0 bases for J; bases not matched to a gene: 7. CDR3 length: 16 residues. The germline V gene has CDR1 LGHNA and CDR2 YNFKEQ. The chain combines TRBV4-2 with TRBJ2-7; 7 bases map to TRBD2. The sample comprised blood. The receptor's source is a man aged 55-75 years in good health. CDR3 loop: CASSQTLAVPSYEQYF. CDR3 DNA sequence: TGTGCCAGCAGCCAAACCCTAGCGGTTCCCTCCTACGAGCAGTACTTC.